The T cell receptor beta chain under discussion was sequenced for a study of blood T cells in healthy people across ages (dated by TCRdb to 2013 to 2016). At the level of the whole study: Template switching captured roughly one uniquely barcoded TCR beta cDNA molecule per two T cells in model experiments. To track age-related changes in TCR beta repertoire diversity, the study relied on deep sequencing normalized with unique cDNA molecular identifiers. Four age groups were formed from the donors: young (average about 17 years), middle-aged (around 40), aged (62) and long-lived (around 82). Donors of different ages were randomly distributed across sequencing lanes to avoid experimental bias. The study analyzed two additional independent replicas of 1 million unique cDNA reads from the same blood draw for two donors, one aged 18 to 30 and one aged 80 or older. Findings and caveats that apply to the study as a whole: Total diversity estimates from one million sequenced T cells were considered lower bounds and underestimates. Compared with the aged group, the long-lived group had more naive CD4+ T cells, fewer expanded clones and increased TCR diversity, a pattern suggesting age selection. As age increased, observed TCR beta diversity per million T cells dropped in a roughly linear way, and a significant reduction was already evident by age about 40. There was a strong correlation between observed TCR beta diversity and the percentage of naive T cells measured by flow cytometry. Donor CMV infection status was unknown, potentially confounding age-related changes in expanded clonotypes. Since profiling was done on bulk unsorted PBMCs, naive and antigen-experienced compartments could not be conclusively compared.

As regards this clonotype: What antigen it recognizes has not been identified. No base quality values were provided; no much bigger clone lies one nucleotide off.

The roughly 38 donors, aged roughly 6 to 100 years, were systemically healthy Caucasian individuals from Russia. Ten milliliters of peripheral blood were drawn from each donor into EDTA-treated Vacutainer tubes. Ficoll-Paque density-gradient centrifugation was used to isolate PBMCs, with at least 6.5 million per sample. Total RNA was extracted from PBMCs with Trizol reagent, with at least 5.5 micrograms obtained per sample. The percentages of naive CD45RAhigh/CD27high T cells were determined by flow cytometry on a PBMC aliquot from every donor. The CDR3 contains 17 residues, cysteine and phenylalanine counted. Kept here is only the CDR3 DNA, which spans 51 bases and is read in frame from base 1. Reading the germline V gene (reference sequence) gives CDR1 MNHEY and CDR2 SMNVEV. At the junction V is shortened by 5 bases and J by 0 bases; bases outside the gene matches: 9. The method behind the library was 5' RACE. Sequencing was carried out with an Illumina HiSeq 2500. A second PCR of about 6 to 12 cycles was run with a J-beta primer mix and a sample-barcoded 5' primer. A unique molecular identifier was introduced onto each TCR beta cDNA molecule by a template-switch 5' adaptor carrying 12 random nucleotides. Each sample yielded at least 3 million CDR3-containing paired-end reads. First-strand cDNA synthesis was performed from all RNA using the Mint cDNA synthesis kit, with priming by a TRBC-specific oligonucleotide. After uracil-DNA glycosylase treatment, a first 18-cycle PCR used universal primers M1SS and BC2_uni_R on all cDNA. Per the source publication's procedure: For normalization, 1 million high-quality reads, each with a distinct molecular identifier, were randomly selected from each sample. Reads sharing molecular identifiers were discarded rather than binned into consensus sequences. MiTCR, run with a Q25 quality threshold and the strictest error-elimination algorithm, handled CDR3 identification, clonotype clustering and error correction. A nonparametric unseen species model with Euler transformation was used to estimate a lower bound on total TCR beta diversity. The public reads were quality trimmed at Q25 with fastp and then assembled into clones with MiXCR by TCRdb, keeping productive beta chains. Under each unique CDR3 protein, matching rows form one entry showing the most common genes and DNA. TCRdb's processing, not the authors', yielded these V and J calls. This sample lists hundreds of thousands of distinct CDR3 sequences; more than 45% were detected once. The ten biggest clones cover roughly 13% of the sample.

The receptor was isolated from a woman aged 80 or over in good health. The chain joins TRBV27 to TRBJ1-1; 10 of the junction bases match TRBD1. Source material: blood. CDR3 loop: CASSQGQGYHMNTEAFF. The DNA sequence is TGTGCCAGCAGTCAGGGACAGGGGTACCACATGAACACTGAAGCTTTCTTT.